This T cell receptor beta chain was found in a study of spatial heterogeneity in lung cancer. Time point meaning: sample taken at primary tumor resection. Tumor, nontumor lung or frozen PBMC supplied whole RNA that was sequenced unsorted. CDR3 length: 17 residues. In germline, CDR1 is SGHTA, CDR2 FQGNSA. Every cDNA TCR molecule received its own unique molecular identifier. Each CDR3 protein gets one entry after TCRdb re-called the 5' RACE reads with MiXCR. The sample yields some 50,000 distinct CDR3 sequences, less than 8.5% seen once. For this clonotype: One end of the junction fails to match germline, which may point to a read error.

The sequence was collected from a female donor with early-stage non-small cell lung cancer. The source was PBMCs, collected at surgery. The V and J genes are TRBV7-2 and TRBJ2-1, with TRBD2 matching 7 bases. The CDR3 spells CASARQVGGSSYNERFF. CDR3 coding DNA: TGTGCCAGCGCCCGTCAGGTGGGGGGGAGCTCCTACAATGAGCGGTTCTTC.